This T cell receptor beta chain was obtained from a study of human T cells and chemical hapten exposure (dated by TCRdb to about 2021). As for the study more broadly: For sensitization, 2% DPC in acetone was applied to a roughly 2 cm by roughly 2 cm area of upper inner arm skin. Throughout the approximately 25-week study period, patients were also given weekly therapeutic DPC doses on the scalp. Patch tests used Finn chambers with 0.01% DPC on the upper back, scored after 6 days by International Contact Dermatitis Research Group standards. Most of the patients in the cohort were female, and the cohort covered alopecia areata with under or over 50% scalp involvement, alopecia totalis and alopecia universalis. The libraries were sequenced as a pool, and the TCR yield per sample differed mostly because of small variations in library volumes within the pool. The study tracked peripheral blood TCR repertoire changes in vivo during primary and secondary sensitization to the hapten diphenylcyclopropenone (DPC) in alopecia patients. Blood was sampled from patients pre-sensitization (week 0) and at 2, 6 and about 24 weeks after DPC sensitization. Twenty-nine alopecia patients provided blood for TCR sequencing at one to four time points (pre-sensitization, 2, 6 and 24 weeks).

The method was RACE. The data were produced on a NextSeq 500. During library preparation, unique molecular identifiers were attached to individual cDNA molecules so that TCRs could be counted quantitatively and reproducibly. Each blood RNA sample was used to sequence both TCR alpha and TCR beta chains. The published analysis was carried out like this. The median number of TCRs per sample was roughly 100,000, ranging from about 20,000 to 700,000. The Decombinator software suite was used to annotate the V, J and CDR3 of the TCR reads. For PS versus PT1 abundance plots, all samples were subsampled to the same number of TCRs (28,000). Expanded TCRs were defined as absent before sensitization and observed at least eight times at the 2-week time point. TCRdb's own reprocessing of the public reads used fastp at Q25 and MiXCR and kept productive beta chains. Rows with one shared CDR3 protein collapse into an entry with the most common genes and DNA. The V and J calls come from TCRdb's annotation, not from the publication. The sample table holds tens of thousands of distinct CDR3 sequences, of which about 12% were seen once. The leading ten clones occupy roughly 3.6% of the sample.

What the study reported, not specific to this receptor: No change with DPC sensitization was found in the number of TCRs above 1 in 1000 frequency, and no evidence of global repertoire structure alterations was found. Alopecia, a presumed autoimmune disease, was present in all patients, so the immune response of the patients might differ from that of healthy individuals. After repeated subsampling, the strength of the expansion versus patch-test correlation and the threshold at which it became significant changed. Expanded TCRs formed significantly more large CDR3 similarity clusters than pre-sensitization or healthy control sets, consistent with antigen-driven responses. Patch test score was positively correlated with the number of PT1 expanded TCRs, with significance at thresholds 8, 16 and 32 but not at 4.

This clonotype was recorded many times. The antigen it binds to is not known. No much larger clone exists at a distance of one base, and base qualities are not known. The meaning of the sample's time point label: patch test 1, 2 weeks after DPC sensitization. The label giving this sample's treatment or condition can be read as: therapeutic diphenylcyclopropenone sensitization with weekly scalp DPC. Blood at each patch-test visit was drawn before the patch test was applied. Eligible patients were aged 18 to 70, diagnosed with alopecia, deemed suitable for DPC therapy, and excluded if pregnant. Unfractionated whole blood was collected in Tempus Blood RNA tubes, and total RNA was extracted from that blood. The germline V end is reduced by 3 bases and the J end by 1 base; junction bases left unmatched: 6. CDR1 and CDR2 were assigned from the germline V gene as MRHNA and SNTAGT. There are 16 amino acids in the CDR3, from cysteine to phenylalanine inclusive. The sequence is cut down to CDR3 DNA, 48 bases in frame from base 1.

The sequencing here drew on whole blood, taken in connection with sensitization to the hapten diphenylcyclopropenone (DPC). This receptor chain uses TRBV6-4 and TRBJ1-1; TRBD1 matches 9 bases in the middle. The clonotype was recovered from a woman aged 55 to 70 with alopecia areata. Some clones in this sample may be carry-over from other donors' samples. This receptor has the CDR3 CASSESAGQGNTEAFF. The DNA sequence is TGTGCCAGCAGTGAGTCGGCGGGACAGGGGAACACTGAAGCTTTCTTT.